This T cell receptor beta chain was sequenced during a study of T cells after yellow fever vaccination. This clonotype was observed at least ten times. Its antigen is unknown. Regarding the study as a whole: Clonotypes shared by both compartments, CD4 and CD8, made up a small share.

As TCR cDNA was made by 5'RACE template switching, a universal primer site and UMIs were added. MiXCR was run by TCRdb on the 5' RACE reads, yielding one entry per CDR3 protein. The table lists about 240,000 distinct CDR3 sequences, about 7.1% of them singletons. V dropped 6 bases and J dropped 10; count of bases not matched to a gene: 8. The germline V gene encodes CDR1 DFQATT and CDR2 SNEGSKA (reference sequence). This CDR3 is 14 amino acids long. The TCR originated in a man aged 25 to 45 who received the YFV17D yellow fever vaccine. The material was CD4+ T cells sorted from PBMCs, obtained 15 days after the yellow fever booster vaccination. V usage is TRBV20-1 and J usage is TRBJ2-1; 14 nucleotides align to TRBD2. The chain's CDR3 is CSALGLAGDREQFF. CDR3 DNA sequence: TGCAGTGCGTTGGGACTAGCGGGAGATCGGGAGCAGTTCTTC.